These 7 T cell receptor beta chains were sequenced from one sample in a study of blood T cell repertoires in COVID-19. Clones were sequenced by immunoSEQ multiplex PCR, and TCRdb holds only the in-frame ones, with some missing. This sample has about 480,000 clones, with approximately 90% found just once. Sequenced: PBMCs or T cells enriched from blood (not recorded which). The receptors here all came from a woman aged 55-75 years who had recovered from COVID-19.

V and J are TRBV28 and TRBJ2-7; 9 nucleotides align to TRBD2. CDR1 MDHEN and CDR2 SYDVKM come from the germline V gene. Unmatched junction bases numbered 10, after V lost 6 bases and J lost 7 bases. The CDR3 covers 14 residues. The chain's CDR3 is CASSIAGVVGEQYF. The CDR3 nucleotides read TGTGCCAGCAGCATAGCGGGGGTCGTGGGGGAGCAGTACTTC.

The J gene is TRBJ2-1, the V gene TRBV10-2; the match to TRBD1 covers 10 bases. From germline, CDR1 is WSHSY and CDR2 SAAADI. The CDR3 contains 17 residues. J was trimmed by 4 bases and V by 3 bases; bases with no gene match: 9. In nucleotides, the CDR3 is TGCGCCAGCAGTGATTCCGGGACAGGGGCCTGGTACAATGAGCAGTTCTTC. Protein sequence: CASSDSGTGAWYNEQFF.

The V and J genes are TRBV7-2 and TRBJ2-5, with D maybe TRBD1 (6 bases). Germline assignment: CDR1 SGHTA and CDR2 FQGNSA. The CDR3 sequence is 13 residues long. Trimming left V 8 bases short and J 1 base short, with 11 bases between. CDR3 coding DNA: TGTGCCAGCCTTCGGACAGTCCAAGAGACCCAGTACTTC. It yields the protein CASLRTVQETQYF.

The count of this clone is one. As DNA, the CDR3 is TGCGCCATCTCGGAAGGGGATTTCATCATAAACGGGGGTCAGTCTGGAAACACCATATATTTT. This translates into CAISEGDFIINGGQSGNTIYF. This chain uses TRBV4-1 with TRBJ1-3, with D perhaps matching TRBD1 (5 bases). The CDR3 has 21 residues. Germline values: CDR1 MGHRA, CDR2 YSYEKL. The germline V and J ends were trimmed by 10 bases and 1 base, with 35 bases remaining between them.

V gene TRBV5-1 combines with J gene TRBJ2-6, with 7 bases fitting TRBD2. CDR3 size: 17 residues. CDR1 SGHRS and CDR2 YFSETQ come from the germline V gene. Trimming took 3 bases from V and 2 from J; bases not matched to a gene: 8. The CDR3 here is CASSSTQGGPGANVLTF. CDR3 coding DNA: TGCGCCAGCAGCTCGACCCAGGGAGGGCCTGGGGCCAACGTCCTGACTTTC.

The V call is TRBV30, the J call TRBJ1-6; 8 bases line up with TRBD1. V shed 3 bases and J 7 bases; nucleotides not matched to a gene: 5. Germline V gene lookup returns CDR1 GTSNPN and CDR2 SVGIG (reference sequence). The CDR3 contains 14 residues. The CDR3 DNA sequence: TGTGCCTGGAGACCCCGGGACAGGAATTCACCCCTCCACTTT. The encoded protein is CAWRPRDRNSPLHF.

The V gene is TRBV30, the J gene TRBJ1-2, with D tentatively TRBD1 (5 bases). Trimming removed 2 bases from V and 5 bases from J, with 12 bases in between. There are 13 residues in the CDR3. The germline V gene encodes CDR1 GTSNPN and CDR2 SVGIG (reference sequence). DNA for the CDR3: TGTGCCTGGAGTCCGGCAGGGTGGTATGGCTACACCTTC. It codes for CAWSPAGWYGYTF.